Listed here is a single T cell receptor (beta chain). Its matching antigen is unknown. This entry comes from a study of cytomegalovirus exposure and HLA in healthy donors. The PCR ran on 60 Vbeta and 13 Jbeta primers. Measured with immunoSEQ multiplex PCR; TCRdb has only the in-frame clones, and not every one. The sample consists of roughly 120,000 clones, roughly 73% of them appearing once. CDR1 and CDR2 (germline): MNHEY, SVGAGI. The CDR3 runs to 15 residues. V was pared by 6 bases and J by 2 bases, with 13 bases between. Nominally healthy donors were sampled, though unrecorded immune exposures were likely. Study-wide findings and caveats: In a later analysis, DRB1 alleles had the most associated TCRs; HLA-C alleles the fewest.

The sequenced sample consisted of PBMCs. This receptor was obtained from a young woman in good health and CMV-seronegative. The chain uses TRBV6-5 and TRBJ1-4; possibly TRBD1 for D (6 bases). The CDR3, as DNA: TGTGCCAGCAGCCCCCTTGGACAGACTAATGAAAAACTGTTTTTT. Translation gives CASSPLGQTNEKLFF.